Presented here are 4 T cell receptor beta chains from one specimen sequenced in a study of T-cell reconstitution after alpha-beta-depleted transplantation in children. The TCRbeta library incorporated unique molecular identifiers. One entry per CDR3 protein results from TCRdb running MiXCR on the PCR reads. The sample lists 200,000 to 300,000 distinct CDR3 sequences; 12% were seen once. Material: PBMCs from the stem cell graft donor, obtained from the stem cell graft. These receptor sequences come from a human donor who donated a stem cell graft to a child with acute lymphoblastic leukemia.

This clonotype occurred many times. This chain uses TRBV11-2 with TRBJ1-4; possibly TRBD1 for D (6 bases). V gave up 1 base and J gave up 4 bases, with 10 bases separating them. Germline CDR1 is SGHAT and CDR2 is FQNNGV. The CDR3 is made up of 15 amino acids. The CDR3 sequence: CASSLGDRNNEKLFF. CDR3 nucleotides: TGTGCCAGCAGCTTAGGTGACAGGAATAATGAAAAACTGTTTTTT.

With regard to this clonotype: A much larger clone differs by one base, so this may be a read error. The rearrangement uses TRBV2 and TRBJ2-5; D is unclear. V lost 4 bases, J lost 3 bases, and 12 bases lay in between. Germline CDR1 reads SNHLY; CDR2 reads FYNNEI. The CDR3 is 14 amino acids. The CDR3 is CASSVVRRKETQYF. In DNA form, the CDR3 reads TGTGCCAGCAGTGTCGTCAGGAGAAAAGAGACCCAGTACTTC.

In this sample, this clonotype turned up many times. V usage is TRBV24-1 and J usage is TRBJ2-5; D tentatively fits TRBD1 or TRBD2 (5 bases each). Germline V CDR1 and CDR2: KGHDR, SFDVKD. Trimming pared 7 bases from V and 2 bases from J, leaving 7 bases between. CDR3 length: 12 residues. CDR3 protein: CATRGVQETQYF. The DNA for the CDR3 is TGTGCCACCAGGGGGGTACAAGAGACCCAGTACTTC.

Ten or more counts support this clonotype. V and J are TRBV30 and TRBJ2-1, with D perhaps matching TRBD1 or TRBD2 (5 bases each). The germline V gene has CDR1 GTSNPN and CDR2 SVGIG (reference sequence). This CDR3 comprises 14 residues. V lost 4 bases, J lost 1 base, and 11 bases lay in between. The CDR3 is CAWTRGISYNEQFF. CDR3 nucleotide sequence: TGTGCCTGGACGAGGGGAATTTCCTACAATGAGCAGTTCTTC. The full variable domain, with the rest looked up from reference TRBV30 and TRBJ2-1, is SQTIHQWPATLVQPVGSPLSLECTVEGTSNPNLYWYRQAAGRGLQLLFYSVGIGQISSEVPQNLSASRPQDRQFILSSKKLLLSDSGFYLCAWTRGISYNEQFFGPGTRLTVL.